This entry concerns a single T cell receptor (beta chain). The target antigen is unknown. This entry is derived from a study of identical twins. Findings and caveats of the study: Insertion counts were lower in abundant cord blood beta clonotypes, a trend that memory repertoires did not show. Findings came from cross-sectional statistics, without long-term follow-up of donors.

Template switching supplied a universal primer site; unique molecular identifiers were carried on the cDNA. TCRdb re-called the 5' RACE reads with MiXCR, one entry per CDR3 protein. The profile shows some 900,000 distinct CDR3 sequences, approximately 13% of them singletons. V gave up 2 bases and J gave up 0 bases, with 16 bases separating them. The CDR3 totals 17 residues. Germline CDR1 is SNHLY and CDR2 is FYNNEI. These same data were also listed under a study on yellow fever vaccine responses in identical twins.

This sequence was found in a woman aged 18-35 years in good health. The chain combines TRBV2 with TRBJ1-1; D not certain. Sequencing was carried out using PBMCs. The CDR3 protein is CASSERTAVPLNTEAFF. The CDR3 DNA reads TGTGCCAGCAGTGAACGGACCGCTGTCCCTCTGAACACTGAAGCTTTCTTT.